Listed here are 11 T cell receptor beta chains from one sample, sequenced in a study of T-cell reconstitution after alpha-beta-depleted transplantation in children. This sample's TCRbeta library carried unique molecular identifier barcodes. TCRdb re-called the PCR reads through MiXCR, storing one row per CDR3 protein. The data contain just under 350,000 distinct CDR3 sequences, about 16% of them seen just once; the ten biggest clones take up around 38%. The sample was PBMCs, mostly from graft donor cells, taken 360 days after TCRalphabeta/CD19-depleted stem cell transplant. These receptors all stem from a male patient between 2 and 10 years old who had a stem cell transplant for acute lymphoblastic leukemia, so the T cells may come from the graft donor.

V is TRBV5-1 and J is TRBJ2-3, with D possibly matching TRBD1 (6 bases). CDR3 length: 14 residues. Germline lookup yields CDR1 SGHRS and CDR2 YFSETQ. Trimming removed 0 bases from V and 6 bases from J, with 11 bases in between. In nucleotides, the CDR3 is TGCGCCAGCAGCTTGGCGCAGGGGCTGGATACGCAGTATTTT. This codes for CASSLAQGLDTQYF.

The chain has TRBV4-2 and TRBJ2-7, with 13 bases lining up with TRBD2. Germline V gene lookup returns CDR1 LGHNA and CDR2 YNFKEQ. The ends lost 4 bases at V and 0 bases at J; junction bases unmatched: 15. The CDR3 extends over 20 amino acids. CDR3 amino acids: CASSRGYGLAGVGGSYEQYF. The DNA for the CDR3 is TGTGCCAGCAGCCGGGGATATGGACTAGCGGGAGTAGGGGGCTCCTACGAGCAGTACTTC.

There are a few counts of this clonotype. The chain is built from TRBV5-1 and TRBJ2-5; maybe TRBD1 (5 bases). The germline gives CDR1 SGHRS, CDR2 YFSETQ. The CDR3 covers 15 residues. Trimming took off 2 bases at V and 1 base at J, with 12 bases between the two ends. The CDR3 DNA follows: TGCGCCAGCAGCTTAGCAGGACACCCCCAAGAGACCCAGTACTTC. Its protein product is CASSLAGHPQETQYF. Full variable domain (missing parts from reference TRBV5-1 and TRBJ2-5): KAGVTQTPRYLIKTRGQQVTLSCSPISGHRSVSWYQQTPGQGLQFLFEYFSETQRNKGNFPGRFSGRQFSNSRSEMNVSTLELGDSALYLCASSLAGHPQETQYFGPGTRLLVL.

This clonotype has just a few counts. The chain employs TRBV9 and TRBJ1-2; tentative D call: TRBD1 (6 bases). V lost 0 bases, J lost 5 bases, and 8 bases lay in between. Germline V gene data show CDR1 as SGDLS and CDR2 as YYNGEE. This CDR3 is 13 amino acids long. The chain's CDR3 is CASSVEQGYGYTF. CDR3 sequence (DNA): TGTGCCAGCAGCGTAGAACAGGGATATGGCTACACCTTC. Filled out from reference TRBV9 and TRBJ1-2, the complete variable domain reads DSGVTQTPKHLITATGQRVTLRCSPRSGDLSVYWYQQSLDQGLQFLIQYYNGEERAKGNILERFSAQQFPDLHSELNLSSLELGDSALYFCASSVEQGYGYTFGSGTRLTVV.

The sample holds a few counts of this clonotype. The rearrangement uses TRBV10-3 and TRBJ2-3; tentatively, D is TRBD2 (5 bases). Trimming left V 3 bases short and J 0 bases short, with 16 bases between. CDR3 size: 17 residues. The V gene's germline CDR1 is ENHRY and CDR2 SYGVKD. CDR3 nucleotide sequence: TGTGCCATCAGTGACCTCCTTCACGGGGAGAGCACAGATACGCAGTATTTT. It codes for CAISDLLHGESTDTQYF.

Only a few counts were recorded for this clonotype. The rearrangement uses TRBV10-3 and TRBJ2-7, with D perhaps TRBD1 (5 bases). This CDR3 comprises 12 residues. Trimming pared 6 bases from V and 4 bases from J, leaving 10 bases between. CDR1 and CDR2 (germline): ENHRY, SYGVKD. The CDR3 region has the DNA TGTGCCATCAGGGACACCTTATACGAGCAGTACTTC. This encodes CAIRDTLYEQYF.

This clonotype occurred many times. V and J are TRBV28 and TRBJ2-1, with D perhaps TRBD2 (6 bases). V lost 2 bases and J lost 0, with 11 bases in between. Germline CDR1 reads MDHEN; CDR2 reads SYDVKM. The CDR3 runs to 16 residues. The CDR3 DNA follows: TGTGCCAGCAGTTTACATAGCGGTAGCTCCTACAATGAGCAGTTCTTC. Translating it yields CASSLHSGSSYNEQFF.

This clonotype was observed at least ten times. The J gene is TRBJ2-5, the V gene TRBV29-1; D unclear. Per germline, CDR1 SQVTM and CDR2 ANQGSEA. This CDR3 is built from 15 residues. The germline V and J ends were trimmed by 3 bases and 0 bases, with 14 bases remaining between them. The DNA for the CDR3 is TGCAGCGTTGATTCGTGGGGAAGGAACCAAGAGACCCAGTACTTC. Translated: CSVDSWGRNQETQYF. The complete variable domain, with remaining parts taken from reference TRBV29-1 and TRBJ2-5, reads SAVISQKPSRDICQRGTSLTIQCQVDSQVTMMFWYRQQPGQSLTLIATANQGSEATYESGFVIDKFPISRPNLTFSTLTVSNMSPEDSSIYLCSVDSWGRNQETQYFGPGTRLLVL.

This clonotype was seen more than once but under ten times. V gene TRBV6-5 combines with J gene TRBJ2-3, with TRBD2 identical over 9 bases. The germline CDR1 and CDR2 sequences are MNHEY and SVGAGI. With V trimmed by 3 bases and J by 0 bases, 4 bases remained unmatched. This CDR3 spans 16 amino acids. CDR3 sequence: CASSYHAGGSTDTQYF. DNA for the CDR3: TGTGCCAGCAGTTATCACGCGGGAGGGAGCACAGATACGCAGTATTTT.

This clonotype turned up a few times. V and J are TRBV5-6 and TRBJ1-1, with a weak D call TRBD1 (6 bases). The CDR3 has 13 residues. Trimming stripped 4 bases from V and 5 bases from J, with 12 bases between. Looked up from germline, CDR1 is SGHDT and CDR2 is YYEEEE. This CDR3 reads CASSKRGGTEAFF. In DNA, the CDR3 is TGTGCCAGCAGCAAACGAGGGGGGACTGAAGCTTTCTTT.

This clonotype was observed a few times. The rearrangement joins TRBV4-3 to TRBJ2-2; weak D call: TRBD1 (6 bases). Germline lookup yields CDR1 LGHNA and CDR2 YSLEER. The CDR3 totals 16 residues. Trimming shortened V by 1 base and J by 9 bases, and 18 bases separated the two germline ends. For the CDR3, the DNA is TGCGCCAGCAGCCAAGCTTTCACAGGGTTACACCGGGAGCTGTTTTTT. Residues: CASSQAFTGLHRELFF.